The 32 T cell receptor beta chains below were found in one sample sequenced in a study of shared clonotypes between healthy human individuals. Measured with immunoSEQ multiplex PCR; TCRdb has only the in-frame clones, and not every one. The profile covers 150,000 to 200,000 clones, with approximately 61% appearing a single time and roughly a tenth taken by the ten largest. Sequenced sample: memory CD4+ T cells sorted from blood. Subset given: CD45RA-negative fraction. These receptor sequences come from a man aged 30-40 years in good health.

About this clone itself: The germline gene is not matched at one end of the junction; a read error may be the cause. This CDR3 is CASSLEGHRGAVF. The DNA for the CDR3 is TGTGCCAGCAGCTTGGAGGGTCACCGGGGAGCTGTTTTT. The chain joins TRBV5-4 to TRBJ2-2; D is possibly TRBD2 (5 bases). Germline-derived CDR1 and CDR2 are SGHNT and YYREEE (reference sequence). This CDR3 is built from 13 residues.

This clone was seen a few times. The chain links TRBV7-8 to TRBJ2-7, with 9 bases matching TRBD1. Germline V gene sequence: CDR1 SGHVS, CDR2 FQNEAQ. Unmatched junction bases numbered 7, after V lost 5 bases and J lost 5 bases. There are 14 residues in the CDR3. CDR3: CASSIRDRVHEQYF. The CDR3 DNA sequence: TGTGCCAGCAGCATCCGGGACAGGGTCCACGAGCAGTACTTC.

V gene TRBV5-1 combines with J gene TRBJ2-5; 8 nucleotides line up with TRBD1. Per germline, CDR1 SGHRS and CDR2 YFSETQ. The CDR3 length is 15 residues. V lost 4 bases and J lost 5; bases outside the gene matches: 10. CDR3: CASSLTGAPLETQYF. The CDR3 DNA reads TGCGCCAGCAGCCTGACAGGGGCCCCGTTGGAGACCCAGTACTTC. Full variable domain (remainder filled in from reference TRBV5-1 and TRBJ2-5): KAGVTQTPRYLIKTRGQQVTLSCSPISGHRSVSWYQQTPGQGLQFLFEYFSETQRNKGNFPGRFSGRQFSNSRSEMNVSTLELGDSALYLCASSLTGAPLETQYFGPGTRLLVL.

A few counts support this clone. V gene TRBV5-1 combines with J gene TRBJ1-1; no definite D call. The V gene lost 7 bases and the J gene lost 3 bases, with 13 bases spanning the gap. The CDR3 loop spans 13 amino acids. The V gene's germline CDR1 is SGHRS and CDR2 YFSETQ. CDR3 sequence (DNA): TGCGCCAGCCGCATGCAACCAGACACTGAAGCTTTCTTT. Its protein product is CASRMQPDTEAFF.

The V call is TRBV6-6, the J call TRBJ1-1; 8 bases line up with TRBD1. V lost 6 bases to trimming and J lost 1 base; unmatched junction nucleotides: 7. CDR1 and CDR2 from the germline V gene are MNHNY and SVGAGI (reference sequence). The length of the CDR3 is 15 residues. The CDR3 spells CASRLGQGANTEAFF. The CDR3 nucleotides read TGTGCCAGCAGGCTCGGACAGGGCGCGAACACTGAAGCTTTCTTT.

The rearrangement joins TRBV5-1 to TRBJ2-7; 12 bases agree with TRBD2. Germline V gene sequence: CDR1 SGHRS, CDR2 YFSETQ. The ends lost 2 bases at V and 2 bases at J; junction bases unmatched: 11. CDR3 length: 18 residues. CDR3 region: CASSLRAPTSGRTYEQYF. DNA for the CDR3: TGCGCCAGCAGCTTAAGGGCTCCAACTAGCGGGAGGACCTACGAGCAGTACTTC.

V gene TRBV21-1 combines with J gene TRBJ2-3; the table names TRBD1, a call not compared with the DNA. TRBV21-1 is labeled a pseudogene. The CDR3 spans 16 residues. In DNA form, the CDR3 reads TGTGCCAGCAGCAAAGGAGGGGGAGCCGGCACAGATACGCAGTATTTT. Residues: CASSKGGGAGTDTQYF.

The CDR3 is CASSPGTGRANEQFF. CDR3 nucleotides: TGTGCCAGCTCACCAGGGACAGGGCGCGCCAATGAGCAGTTCTTC. The chain is built from TRBV18 and TRBJ2-1, with 9 bases that match TRBD1. V shed 2 bases, J shed 6 bases, and the junction held 5 bases outside the gene matches. The CDR3 consists of 15 residues. Germline V gives CDR1 KGHSH, CDR2 LQKENI.

The gene calls are TRBV10-3 and TRBJ1-2, with 11 bases aligning to TRBD1. CDR1 and CDR2 from the germline V gene are ENHRY and SYGVKD. Trimming cost V 4 bases and J 4 bases; bases outside gene matches: 11. CDR3 length equals 17 residues. CDR3 residues: CAISAQPPGQGGYGYTF. In nucleotides, the CDR3 is TGTGCCATCAGTGCACAACCACCGGGACAGGGGGGCTATGGCTACACCTTC.

The chain uses TRBV28 and TRBJ1-1, with 8 bases identical to TRBD1. With V trimmed by 8 bases and J by 1 base, 6 bases remained unmatched. CDR3 length equals 14 residues. In germline, CDR1 is MDHEN, CDR2 SYDVKM. CDR3 sequence reads: CASSRTGTNTEAFF. The CDR3 DNA reads TGTGCCAGCTCCCGGACAGGGACGAACACTGAAGCTTTCTTT.

The chain recombines TRBV7-3 with TRBJ2-1; D call uncertain. Germline lookup yields CDR1 SGHTA and CDR2 FQGTGA. With 5 bases removed from V and 6 bases from J, the gap between germline ends came to 11 bases. This CDR3 is built from 13 residues. The CDR3 DNA reads as TGTGCCAGCAGCCCTGATCACTTCAATGAGCAGTTCTTC. Translated: CASSPDHFNEQFF.

The CDR3 is CASNGGTGAGELFF. CDR3 nucleotide sequence: TGTGCCAGCAACGGCGGGACGGGGGCCGGGGAGCTGTTTTTT. The chain joins TRBV2 to TRBJ2-2; D is perhaps TRBD2 (6 bases). The V and J ends lost 7 bases and 6 bases respectively, with 15 bases between them. Germline V gene lookup returns CDR1 SNHLY and CDR2 FYNNEI. This CDR3 spans 14 amino acids.

This clone was found once. J is TRBJ2-3 and V is TRBV18; D may be TRBD2 (6 bases). The V end lost 1 base, the J end lost 3 bases, and 17 bases lay between the germline ends. Germline V gives CDR1 KGHSH, CDR2 LQKENI. There are 17 residues in the CDR3. DNA of the CDR3: TGTGCCAGCTCACCACGCGGAGGGGCCGGTGGGACAGATACGCAGTATTTT. It yields the protein CASSPRGGAGGTDTQYF.

J is TRBJ2-1 and V is TRBV9; TRBD2 matches at 13 bases. Germline CDR1 SGDLS, CDR2 YYNGEE. The CDR3 contains 19 residues. With V trimmed by 2 bases and J by 0 bases, 8 bases remained unmatched. CDR3 sequence: CASSVGLAGPVSSYNEQFF. Here the CDR3 DNA reads TGTGCCAGCAGCGTGGGACTAGCGGGGCCTGTGAGCTCCTACAATGAGCAGTTCTTC.

The rearrangement uses TRBV18 and TRBJ2-1; 9 bases fit TRBD1. CDR3 length equals 15 residues. Losses at the gene ends were 0 bases for V and 7 bases for J; bases not matched to a gene: 4. CDR1 KGHSH and CDR2 LQKENI come from the germline V gene. CDR3 DNA sequence: TGTGCCAGCTCACCACCGTCTGGACAGGGGAATGAGCAGTTCTTC. It is translated as CASSPPSGQGNEQFF.

This clone turned up a few times. The chain is built from TRBV7-9 and TRBJ2-2, with TRBD2 identical over 7 bases. The germline V gene has CDR1 SEHNR and CDR2 FQNEAQ (reference sequence). The CDR3 runs 14 residues. Trimming removed 2 bases from V and 6 bases from J; junction bases left unmatched: 3. The DNA of the CDR3 is TGTGCCAGCAGCTTATCGCGGGGGTCCGGGGAGCTGTTTTTT. It is translated as CASSLSRGSGELFF.

The sample holds a few counts of this clone. The rearrangement uses TRBV11-2 and TRBJ1-4; D is uncertain. V lost 7 bases to trimming and J lost 5 bases, with 11 bases between them. This CDR3 region has 13 residues. Germline V gene lookup returns CDR1 SGHAT and CDR2 FQNNGV. CDR3 nucleotides: TGTGCCAGCATGCGTAACCGCAATGAAAAACTGTTTTTT. Its translation is CASMRNRNEKLFF.

This clone was seen only a few times. The rearrangement links TRBV10-2 to TRBJ2-2, with D uncertain. Germline V gene sequence: CDR1 WSHSY, CDR2 SAAADI. CDR3 size: 12 residues. The CDR3 sequence: CATFSGIGELFF. CDR3 nucleotides: TGCGCTACATTTTCGGGTATCGGGGAGCTGTTTTTT.

The V call is TRBV10-2, the J call TRBJ1-5; 7 nucleotides align to TRBD1. This CDR3 is built from 13 residues. The germline CDR1 and CDR2 sequences are WSHSY and SAAADI. V trimming: 10 bases; J trimming: 3 bases; junction bases outside the gene matches: 6. The DNA of the CDR3 is TGCGCCACAACGGGACAGTACAATCAGCCCCAGCATTTT. Translated: CATTGQYNQPQHF.

V gene TRBV10-1 combines with J gene TRBJ2-1; D could derive from TRBD1 or TRBD2 (5 bases each). Per the germline V gene, CDR1 is WNHNN and CDR2 is SYGVQD (reference sequence). V shed 8 bases and J shed 12 bases, with 23 bases lying between them. The CDR3 runs 14 residues. CDR3 coding DNA: TGCGCCAGCGCCTCCGGGACGGCGCTTTCTCGGCAGTTCTTC. As protein: CASASGTALSRQFF.

This clone was found a few times. DNA for the CDR3: TGTGCCAGCAGTGAATCCAGGTTACACACTGAAGCTTTCTTT. The encoded protein is CASSESRLHTEAFF. J is TRBJ1-1 and V is TRBV2; no definite D call. CDR1 is SNHLY and CDR2 is FYNNEI in the germline V gene. Trimming took off 2 bases at V and 3 bases at J, with 10 bases between the two ends. The CDR3 is made up of 14 amino acids.

This clone was counted once. CDR3 bases: TGTGCCAGCAGTTTCTCGGGGCGCGGGGCCAACGTCCTGACTTTC. Amino acids: CASSFSGRGANVLTF. The chain couples TRBV28 to TRBJ2-6; D possibly matches TRBD1 or TRBD2 (5 bases each). The CDR3 extends over 15 amino acids. Trimming removed 3 bases from V and 4 bases from J, with 10 bases in between. Per the germline V gene, CDR1 is MDHEN and CDR2 is SYDVKM.

This sequence joins TRBV19 and TRBJ2-7; possibly TRBD1 for D (5 bases). Between the trimmed V and J ends, which lost 3 bases and 2 bases, there was a span of 14 bases. The CDR3 covers 15 residues. Germline V gene data show CDR1 as LNHDA and CDR2 as SQIVND (reference sequence). CDR3 sequence reads: CASSIGAGGPYEQYF. CDR3 nucleotides: TGTGCCAGTAGTATTGGGGCAGGCGGTCCCTACGAGCAGTACTTC.

The chain links TRBV9 to TRBJ1-1; tentatively, D is TRBD1 (6 bases). The CDR3 is 14 amino acids. V gave up 4 bases and J gave up 1 base, with 11 bases separating them. Germline V gives CDR1 SGDLS, CDR2 YYNGEE. In DNA, the CDR3 is TGTGCCAGCAGCCAGGGGCAACCGAACACTGAAGCTTTCTTT. Residues: CASSQGQPNTEAFF. The full variable domain, with the rest looked up from reference TRBV9 and TRBJ1-1, is DSGVTQTPKHLITATGQRVTLRCSPRSGDLSVYWYQQSLDQGLQFLIQYYNGEERAKGNILERFSAQQFPDLHSELNLSSLELGDSALYFCASSQGQPNTEAFFGQGTRLTVV.

The chain combines TRBV7-2 with TRBJ1-2; D possibly corresponds to TRBD1 (5 bases). Trimming took 2 bases from V and 8 from J, leaving 15 bases between them. The CDR3 spans 14 residues. Germline V lookup: CDR1 SGHTA, CDR2 FQGNSA. Here the CDR3 DNA reads TGTGCCAGCAGCTTATCGTTCTCCGGGGCCGGCTACACCTTC. Translated, it gives CASSLSFSGAGYTF. The full variable domain, rest sourced from reference TRBV7-2 and TRBJ1-2, is GAGVSQSPSNKVTEKGKDVELRCDPISGHTALYWYRQSLGQGLEFLIYFQGNSAPDKSGLPSDRFSAERTGGSVSTLTIQRTQQEDSAVYLCASSLSFSGAGYTFGSGTRLTVV.

V usage is TRBV5-4 and J usage is TRBJ1-4; 8 bases match TRBD1. V shed 4 bases, J shed 8 bases, and the junction held 13 bases outside the gene matches. Germline V gives CDR1 SGHNT, CDR2 YYREEE (reference sequence). The CDR3 sequence is 16 residues long. The CDR3 sequence: CASSINPGGAGEKLFF. The CDR3 DNA is TGTGCCAGCAGCATTAATCCAGGGGGCGCTGGGGAAAAACTGTTTTTT.

This clone has only a few counts. The CDR3 sequence is CASGDSGTDTQYF. The CDR3 DNA reads TGTGCCAGCGGGGACAGCGGCACAGATACGCAGTATTTT. The V and J genes are TRBV2 and TRBJ2-3; TRBD1 agrees at 7 bases. The trim removed 8 bases at V and 1 base at J, leaving 3 bases unmatched. Germline V gives CDR1 SNHLY, CDR2 FYNNEI. The CDR3 runs to 13 residues.

This clone showed up just a few times. The chain recombines TRBV28 with TRBJ2-4; the D gene is possibly TRBD1 (6 bases). This CDR3 is built from 14 residues. Trimming removed 0 bases at V and 8 bases at J, with 11 bases between. CDR1 is MDHEN and CDR2 is SYDVKM in the germline V gene. CDR3 amino acids: CASSLWGASYIQYF. In DNA, the CDR3 is TGTGCCAGCAGTTTATGGGGGGCGAGCTACATTCAGTACTTC.

V usage is TRBV5-1 and J usage is TRBJ2-5, with unresolved D. Germline V gene data show CDR1 as SGHRS and CDR2 as YFSETQ. V lost 0 bases to trimming and J lost 5 bases, with 11 bases between them. CDR3 length: 14 residues. CDR3 sequence: CASSLDPLVETQYF. The CDR3, as DNA: TGCGCCAGCAGCTTGGACCCCCTTGTCGAGACCCAGTACTTC.

The CDR3 DNA is TGTGCCAGCAGCGTTCACTGGGGGGCCAACGTCCTGACTTTC. It encodes CASSVHWGANVLTF. The chain uses TRBV9 and TRBJ2-6, with D unresolved. V was trimmed by 2 bases and J by 4 bases, leaving 7 bases between them. Germline CDR1 and CDR2: SGDLS and YYNGEE. The CDR3 is 14 amino acids. The whole variable domain, remainder taken from reference TRBV9 and TRBJ2-6, is DSGVTQTPKHLITATGQRVTLRCSPRSGDLSVYWYQQSLDQGLQFLIQYYNGEERAKGNILERFSAQQFPDLHSELNLSSLELGDSALYFCASSVHWGANVLTFGAGSRLTVL.

The chain links TRBV7-2 to TRBJ2-1; TRBD1 matches at 8 bases. V was clipped by 3 bases and J by 8 bases; unmatched bases: 9. Germline CDR1 SGHTA, CDR2 FQGNSA. The CDR3 totals 15 residues. The CDR3 loop is CASSLLGQGFDEQFF. DNA for the CDR3: TGTGCCAGCAGCTTGTTAGGACAGGGTTTCGATGAGCAGTTCTTC.

V gene TRBV6-4 combines with J gene TRBJ2-7; D remains unclear. Germline-derived CDR1 and CDR2 are MRHNA and SNTAGT. This CDR3 region has 12 residues. Trimming removed 11 bases from V and 7 bases from J, with 18 bases in between. The CDR3: CAGILPPGEQYF. CDR3 bases: TGTGCCGGGATACTCCCTCCGGGTGAGCAGTACTTC.